The rows below give T cell receptor beta chains drawn from one sample of a study of blood T cell repertoires in COVID-19. Repertoires were generated with immunoSEQ multiplex PCR, while TCRdb's copy carries only in-frame clones and drops some. Among around 65,000 clones listed, 60% to 80% were seen once. Material for sequencing was peripheral blood. Receptors originate from a human donor in a cohort sampled during active COVID-19. Each CDR3 is given with its conserved first and last residue. Each record gives: D gene, J gene, clone size, V gene, CDR3 DNA, CDR3 protein. D genes are given only for firm matches. Size is omitted from some rows. Given values are once, few, many or a class for expanded clones.

>.|TRBJ2-3|.|TRBV25-1
TGTGCCAGCAGTGAGGTTTTGGGGGCTGGAGATACGCAGTATTTT
CASSEVLGAGDTQYF
>.|TRBJ1-6|.|TRBV7-2
TGTGCCAGCAGCCCCCCCCCACTGGAGGAAGTTGGTTCACCCCTCCACTTT
CASSPPPLEEVGSPLHF
>.|TRBJ2-7|.|TRBV3-1/TRBV3-2
TGTGCCAGCAGCCAAAGAAACCAGATCGACTACGAGCAGTACTTC
CASSQRNQIDYEQYF
>.|TRBJ1-2|.|TRBV11-2
TGTGCCAGCAGCTTAGACGGGGCTAACTATGGCTACACCTTC
CASSLDGANYGYTF
>.|TRBJ2-3|.|TRBV6-4
TGTGCCAGCAGTGAGGAGGGGGCCGCAGATACGCAGTATTTT
CASSEEGAADTQYF
>TRBD1|TRBJ1-4|.|TRBV4-2
TGTGCCAGCAGCCAAGGGACAGGGCCCGCAACTAATGAAAAACTGTTTTTT
CASSQGTGPATNEKLFF
>TRBD2|TRBJ2-3|.|TRBV6-1
TGTGCCAGCAGTGAAGAGATCGCGGGAGGGCCGCTGGATACGCAGTATTTT
CASSEEIAGGPLDTQYF
>TRBD1|TRBJ2-1|.|TRBV11-2
TGTGCCAGCAGCTTTTGGGACAGGGACATCCATGAGCAGTTCTTC
CASSFWDRDIHEQFF
>.|TRBJ2-2|.|TRBV18
TGTGCCAGCTTACAGAGTTCCACCGGGGAGCTGTTTTTT
CASLQSSTGELFF
>TRBD2|TRBJ2-1|.|TRBV5-1
TGCGCCAGCAGCTTTAGCGGGGACTCCTACAATGAGCAGTTCTTC
CASSFSGDSYNEQFF
>.|TRBJ1-5|.|TRBV5-4
TGTGCCAGCAGCCCGGACAGAGGCGCAAGTCCCCAGCATTTT
CASSPDRGASPQHF
>TRBD1|TRBJ2-1|.|TRBV27
TGTGCCAGCAGTTTAGGGGGACAGTACAATGAGCAGTTCTTC
CASSLGGQYNEQFF
>.|TRBJ1-3|.|TRBV21-1
TGTGCCAGCAGCAAAGGACAGGGGCGGACGAACACCATATATTTT
CASSKGQGRTNTIYF
>TRBD2|TRBJ2-1|many|TRBV30
TGTGCCTGGAGTTCCACTAGCGGAGGGAAGCAGTTCTTC
CAWSSTSGGKQFF
>TRBD2|TRBJ2-7|.|TRBV28
TGTGCCAGCAGTTTCGGCCTAGCGGGAGTTGAGCAGTACTTC
CASSFGLAGVEQYF
>TRBD1|TRBJ1-4|.|TRBV30
TGTGCCTGGAGTTTCCCGTGGACAGGGACATTTGCAACTAATGAAAAACTGTTTTTT
CAWSFPWTGTFATNEKLFF
>.|TRBJ2-2|.|TRBV28
TGTGCCAGCAGCAATCGTGGGCGACCCGCCGGGGAGCTGTTTTTT
CASSNRGRPAGELFF
>.|TRBJ1-1|.|TRBV12-3/TRBV12-4
TGTGCCAGCAGTCAACAGATGAACACTGAAGCTTTCTTT
CASSQQMNTEAFF
>.|TRBJ2-7|.|TRBV18
TGTGCCAGCTCACCGGGCGCCCCCTACGAGCAGTACTTC
CASSPGAPYEQYF
>.|TRBJ2-5|.|TRBV28
TGTGCCAGCAGTTTAAGGGGGTACGAAGAAGAGACCCAGTACTTC
CASSLRGYEEETQYF
>TRBD2|TRBJ2-5|.|TRBV5-5
TGTGCCAGCAGCGTGACTAGCGGGGGGCCTGGAGAGACCCAGTACTTC
CASSVTSGGPGETQYF
>.|TRBJ2-3|once|TRBV19
TGTGCCAGTAGTACAAAAGGAGGAATGAGCACAGATACGCAGTATTTT
CASSTKGGMSTDTQYF
>.|TRBJ2-7|few|TRBV9
TGTGCCAGCAGCGTTGAGGTTGGAGGCCCCTACGAGCAGTACTTC
CASSVEVGGPYEQYF
>.|TRBJ2-7|.|TRBV3-1/TRBV3-2
TGTGCCAGCAGCCAACAGGGAACCTACGAGCAGTACTTC
CASSQQGTYEQYF
>TRBD2|TRBJ2-7|.|TRBV30
TGTGCCTGGAGTCCGACTAGCGGGGGGAACGAGCAGTACTTC
CAWSPTSGGNEQYF
>TRBD1|TRBJ2-2|.|TRBV5-1
TGCGCCAGCAGCTTGGAGTCAGGGGGCTATGGCGGGGAGCTGTTTTTT
CASSLESGGYGGELFF
>TRBD2|TRBJ2-3|.|TRBV11-2
TGTGCCAGCAGCTTAAGTCCTAGCGGGGGGGATACGCAGTATTTT
CASSLSPSGGDTQYF
>TRBD1|TRBJ1-3|.|TRBV10-2
TGCGCCAGGACCGGGACAGGGGTTACGGACACCATATATTTT
CARTGTGVTDTIYF
>.|TRBJ1-1|.|TRBV5-1
TGCGCCAGCAGCCTGACTACAAGTCCCACTGAAGCTTTCTTT
CASSLTTSPTEAFF
>TRBD1|TRBJ2-1|once|TRBV5-1
TGCGCCAGCAGCTTGGGCCCGGGACAGGGGGTCAATGAGCAGTTCTTC
CASSLGPGQGVNEQFF
>.|TRBJ2-3|.|TRBV30
TGTGCCTCCAGGGTACGCACAGATACGCAGTATTTT
CASRVRTDTQYF
>.|TRBJ2-7|.|TRBV13
TGTGCCAGCAGCTTCTCTCTTGTCTACGAGCAGTACTTC
CASSFSLVYEQYF
>.|TRBJ1-6|.|TRBV3-1/TRBV3-2
TGTGCCAGCAGCCAATCAGGGGCGGAAAATTCACCCCTCCACTTT
CASSQSGAENSPLHF